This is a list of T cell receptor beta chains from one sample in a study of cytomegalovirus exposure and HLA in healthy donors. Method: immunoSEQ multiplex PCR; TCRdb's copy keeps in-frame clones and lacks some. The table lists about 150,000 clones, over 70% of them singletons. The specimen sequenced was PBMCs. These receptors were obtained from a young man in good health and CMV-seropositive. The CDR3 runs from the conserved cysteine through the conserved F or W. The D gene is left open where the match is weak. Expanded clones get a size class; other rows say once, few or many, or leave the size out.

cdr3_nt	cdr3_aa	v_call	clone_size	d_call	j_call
TGTGCCAGCTCACCGGGACAGGGCGATATGAACACTGAAGCTTTCTTT	CASSPGQGDMNTEAFF	TRBV18	-	TRBD1	TRBJ1-1
TGTGCCAGCAGCTACGACAGGGTTTTCTACGAGCAGTACTTC	CASSYDRVFYEQYF	TRBV7-9	-	TRBD1	TRBJ2-7
TGTGCCAGCAGCTTGTCACCGGGACAGGGGACATACGAGCAGTACTTC	CASSLSPGQGTYEQYF	TRBV7-9	-	TRBD1	TRBJ2-7
TGTGCCAGCAGGCCCGGGACTGGCACCGGGGAGCTGTTTTTT	CASRPGTGTGELFF	TRBV2	-	-	TRBJ2-2
TGTGCCAGCGGACAGGGGGTAGGAAACACCATATATTTT	CASGQGVGNTIYF	TRBV4-2	-	TRBD1	TRBJ1-3
TGTGCCAGCAGTTACCGGACAGGGCGAACCGGGGAGCTGTTTTTT	CASSYRTGRTGELFF	TRBV28	-	TRBD1	TRBJ2-2
TGTGCCACCGTGGGCATGAACACTGAAGCTTTCTTT	CATVGMNTEAFF	TRBV15	-	-	TRBJ1-1
TGTGCCAGCAGCGCCGGAGGAGAAGGACCAGTCTTC	CASSAGGEGPVF	TRBV9	-	-	TRBJ2-1
TGTGCCAGTAGTATGGGACTAGCGGGCGCGCCTGCCTACGAGCAGTACTTC	CASSMGLAGAPAYEQYF	TRBV19	-	TRBD2	TRBJ2-7
TGTGCCAGCTCACCGGGGCTAGCGGGAGCAACAGTGCAGTACTTC	CASSPGLAGATVQYF	TRBV18	-	TRBD2	TRBJ2-7
TGTGCCAGCAGCTTAAGGACTAGCGGGAGAAATGAGCAGTTCTTC	CASSLRTSGRNEQFF	TRBV7-8	-	TRBD2	TRBJ2-1
TGTGCCAGCAGCGTAGATTCGAAACCGGGCTATGGCTACACCTTC	CASSVDSKPGYGYTF	TRBV9	-	-	TRBJ1-2
TGCGCCAGCAGCTTGGGACTAGCGGGAGAGGATGAGCAGTTCTTC	CASSLGLAGEDEQFF	TRBV5-1	-	TRBD2	TRBJ2-1
TGTGCCAGCAGCTTAACGTACCTCGGAGGGGGGGCCCTCTACAATGAGCAGTTCTTC	CASSLTYLGGGALYNEQFF	TRBV7-3	-	-	TRBJ2-1
TGTGCCAGCAGACGAGGGACAGGGGGCGGAGGGGACAAAAACATTCAGTACTTC	CASRRGTGGGGDKNIQYF	TRBV5-4	-	TRBD1	TRBJ2-4
TGTGCCAGTAGTCCCCAGGGACAGGAGGGGGGCGAGCAGTACTTC	CASSPQGQEGGEQYF	TRBV19	once	TRBD1	TRBJ2-7
TGTGCCAGCAGCCCCGGGACAGGGGGGGTTAGCGGGACCTACGAGCAGTACTTC	CASSPGTGGVSGTYEQYF	TRBV7-9	-	TRBD1	TRBJ2-7
TGTGCCAGCAACTTATCCGGCCGTCCGGGGGGGCGGGAATCCATCACAGATACGCAGTATTTT	CASNLSGRPGGRESITDTQYF	TRBV28	-	TRBD2	TRBJ2-3
TGTGCCAGCAGCTGGACAGGGGCCGGGGAGCTGTTTTTT	CASSWTGAGELFF	TRBV7-2	few	TRBD1	TRBJ2-2
TGTGCCAGCAGTCTCCTAAATCAGCCCCAGCATTTT	CASSLLNQPQHF	TRBV28	-	-	TRBJ1-5
TGCGCCAGCAGCCATCTAGGACAGGGGACGCTGCGCTCCTACAATGAGCAGTTCTTC	CASSHLGQGTLRSYNEQFF	TRBV4-1	-	TRBD1	TRBJ2-1
TGTGCCAGTAGTATTACCGGGAGGAGTTACAATGAGCAGTTCTTC	CASSITGRSYNEQFF	TRBV19	-	TRBD2	TRBJ2-1
TGTGCCATCAGTGAGTCTACAGACAATCAGCCCCAGCATTTT	CAISESTDNQPQHF	TRBV10-3	once	-	TRBJ1-5
TGTGCCAGCACCCATTCGACAGGGGAGCAGTACTTC	CASTHSTGEQYF	TRBV6-6	-	TRBD1	TRBJ2-7
TGCGCCAGCAGCTCGACTAGCGGGAGAGGTTGGGAGGGCACAGATACGCAGTATTTT	CASSSTSGRGWEGTDTQYF	TRBV5-1	-	TRBD2	TRBJ2-3
TGCGCCAGCAGCTTGGGGGCAGACACCGGGGAGCTGTTTTTT	CASSLGADTGELFF	TRBV5-1	-	-	TRBJ2-2
TGTGCCAGCAGTAGTCAGGGGGAACCTCGGCCCCAGCATTTT	CASSSQGEPRPQHF	TRBV6-6	few	TRBD1	TRBJ1-5
TGCGCCAGCAGCCAAGGTCGGCAGGGGTGGGAGACCCAGTACTTC	CASSQGRQGWETQYF	TRBV4-1	few	-	TRBJ2-5
TGTGCCAGTAGTATCAGGGGGCGATCGGGTGAAAAACTGTTTTTT	CASSIRGRSGEKLFF	TRBV19	-	TRBD1	TRBJ1-4
TGTGCCAGCAGCGTAAATTCCCTAGCGGGAGAGACCCAGTACTTC	CASSVNSLAGETQYF	TRBV9	once	TRBD2	TRBJ2-5
TGTGCCAGCAGCCCCGCCGGGGAAACAGATACGCAGTATTTT	CASSPAGETDTQYF	TRBV28	-	-	TRBJ2-3
TGCGCCAGCAGCTTGCGGGTATCTTCTAGCGGGAAAGATACGCAGTATTTT	CASSLRVSSSGKDTQYF	TRBV5-1	-	TRBD2	TRBJ2-3
TGTGCCACCAGCAGAGCTAGCGGGAGCATAGATACGCAGTATTTT	CATSRASGSIDTQYF	TRBV15	-	TRBD2	TRBJ2-3
TGCGCCAGCAGCTTGGAATCAAACCGGTTTAACGTAATTAACACTGAAGCTTTCTTT	CASSLESNRFNVINTEAFF	TRBV5-1	-	-	TRBJ1-1
TGTGCCAGCAGCCGTGGGCCTCAAGAGACCCAGTACTTC	CASSRGPQETQYF	TRBV4-2	-	-	TRBJ2-5